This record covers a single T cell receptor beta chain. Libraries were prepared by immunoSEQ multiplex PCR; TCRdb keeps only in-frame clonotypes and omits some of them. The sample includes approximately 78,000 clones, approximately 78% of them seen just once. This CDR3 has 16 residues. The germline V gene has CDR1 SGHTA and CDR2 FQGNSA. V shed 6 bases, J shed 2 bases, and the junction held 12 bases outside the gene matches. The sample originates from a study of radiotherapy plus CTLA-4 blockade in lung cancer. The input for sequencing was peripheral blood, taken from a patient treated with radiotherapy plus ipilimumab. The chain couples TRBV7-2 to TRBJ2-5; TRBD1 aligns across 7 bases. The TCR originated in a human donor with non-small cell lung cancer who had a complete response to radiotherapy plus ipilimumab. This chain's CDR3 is CASSPGQISSQETQYF. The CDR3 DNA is TGTGCCAGCAGTCCGGGACAGATAAGTTCGCAAGAGACCCAGTACTTC.